This T cell receptor beta chain was found in a study of blood T cell repertoires in COVID-19. Study details: In each case, the material was cDNA or gDNA derived from T cells, B-cell-depleted T cells, or PBMCs.

As processed by the authors: From reference gene primer amplification, estimates of nucleated cell counts were derived. Assay: immunoSEQ multiplex PCR; the TCRdb copy retains only in-frame clones and omits some. That table furnishes V, J and clone size, whereas the DNA furnished D and trimming. Altogether under 250,000 clones are present, over 70% being singletons, with the ten largest covering roughly 8.6%. V lost 5 bases to trimming and J lost 5 bases; unmatched junction nucleotides: 6. Per the germline V gene, CDR1 is SGHTA and CDR2 is FQGTGA. The CDR3 runs 16 residues. The V gene is TRBV7-3, the J gene TRBJ2-2; 12 nucleotides match TRBD2. This receptor was obtained from a man aged 35-49 years with active or convalescent COVID-19. Sequenced sample: peripheral blood. The CDR3 sequence: CASSIRTSGATGELFF. CDR3 DNA sequence: TGTGCCAGCAGCATAAGGACTAGCGGGGCAACCGGGGAGCTGTTTTTT.